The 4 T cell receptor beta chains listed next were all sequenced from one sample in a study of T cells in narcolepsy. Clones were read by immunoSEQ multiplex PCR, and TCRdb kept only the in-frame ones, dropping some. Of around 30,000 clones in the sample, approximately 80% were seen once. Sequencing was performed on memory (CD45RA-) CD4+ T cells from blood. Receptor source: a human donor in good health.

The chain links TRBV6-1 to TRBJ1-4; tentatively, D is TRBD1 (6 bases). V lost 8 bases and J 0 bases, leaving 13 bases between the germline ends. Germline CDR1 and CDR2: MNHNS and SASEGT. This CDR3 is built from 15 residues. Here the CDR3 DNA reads TGTGCCAGCGCTACCGGGGGGCCAACTAATGAAAAACTGTTTTTT. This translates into CASATGGPTNEKLFF.

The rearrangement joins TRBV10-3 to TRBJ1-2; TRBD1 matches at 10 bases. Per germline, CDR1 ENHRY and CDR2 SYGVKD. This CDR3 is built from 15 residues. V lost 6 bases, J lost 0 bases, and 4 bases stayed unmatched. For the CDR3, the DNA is TGTGCCATCAGACGTGGGACAGGGGCTAACTATGGCTACACCTTC. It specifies CAIRRGTGANYGYTF.

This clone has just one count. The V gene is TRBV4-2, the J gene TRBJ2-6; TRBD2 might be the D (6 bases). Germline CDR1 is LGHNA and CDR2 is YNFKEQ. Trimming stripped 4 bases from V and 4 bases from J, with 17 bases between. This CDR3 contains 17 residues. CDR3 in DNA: TGTGCCAGCAGCCGAGACGGGGGATCGGGAGGGGCCAACGTCCTGACTTTC. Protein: CASSRDGGSGGANVLTF.

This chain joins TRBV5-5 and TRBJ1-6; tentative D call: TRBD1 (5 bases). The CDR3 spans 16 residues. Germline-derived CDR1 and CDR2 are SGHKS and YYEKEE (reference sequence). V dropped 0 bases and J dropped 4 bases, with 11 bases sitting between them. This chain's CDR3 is CASSLEPGEYNSPLHF. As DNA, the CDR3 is TGTGCCAGCAGCTTGGAGCCGGGGGAATATAATTCACCCCTCCACTTT.